This TCR beta chain was profiled in a study of T cell changes during pregnancy in multiple sclerosis. The CDR3 runs to 13 residues. Trimming took off 5 bases at V and 3 bases at J, with 9 bases between the two ends. Germline assignment: CDR1 SGHKS and CDR2 YYEKEE (reference sequence). The assay was immunoSEQ multiplex PCR, and TCRdb's table has in-frame clones only and misses some. The sample lists about 23,000 clones, roughly 90% occurring once. This clone appeared a few times. This TCR was recovered from a female donor in good health, enrolled as a control in a pregnancy study. The chain recombines TRBV5-5 with TRBJ1-3; D remains ambiguous. Material: CD4+ T cells from peripheral blood mononuclear cells, obtained in the first trimester of pregnancy. In nucleotides, the CDR3 is TGTGCCAGCAGTCGCGTCGATGGAAACACCATATATTTT. Amino acids: CASSRVDGNTIYF.